Listed here are 21 T cell receptor beta chains from one sample, sequenced in a study of control samples from healthy donors and cancer patients. Profiled with immunoSEQ multiplex PCR; TCRdb holds only in-frame clones, not every one. This table holds about 130,000 clones, around nine tenths found once. The sample was blood. Receptors originate from a man younger than 35 in good health.

A single count supports this clone. This chain uses TRBV7-8 with TRBJ2-1; 7 positions agree with TRBD1. CDR1 and CDR2 (germline): SGHVS, FQNEAQ. V lost 6 bases, J lost 8 bases, and 13 bases stayed unmatched. The CDR3 sequence is 15 residues long. The CDR3 region has the DNA TGTGCCAGCAGAACCGACAGGGAAGTATTCGATGAGCAGTTCTTC. This translates into CASRTDREVFDEQFF. Based on the CDR3 plus reference TRBV7-8 and TRBJ2-1, the full variable domain is GAGVSQSPRYKVAKRGQDVALRCDPISGHVSLFWYQQALGQGPEFLTYFQNEAQLDKSGLPSDRFFAERPEGSVSTLKIQRTQQEDSAVYLCASRTDREVFDEQFFGPGTRLTVL.

This chain connects TRBV3-1 (or the pseudogene TRBV3-2) to TRBJ2-5, with 10 bases lining up with TRBD2. The CDR3 is made up of 16 amino acids. Germline V gene lookup returns CDR1 LGHDT and CDR2 YNNKEL (reference sequence). Trimming removed 4 bases from V and 2 bases from J; junction bases left unmatched: 7. CDR3 loop: CASSRGTSVDQETQYF. CDR3 nucleotides: TGTGCCAGCAGCCGCGGGACTAGCGTGGATCAAGAGACCCAGTACTTC.

The chain combines TRBV24-1 with TRBJ2-1; 7 nucleotides line up with TRBD1. Germline CDR1 KGHDR, CDR2 SFDVKD. Germline trimming cut 6 bases from V and 1 base from J; bases unmatched to any gene: 2. This CDR3 is built from 14 residues. As DNA, the CDR3 is TGTGCCACCAGTTGGACAGGATCCTACAATGAGCAGTTCTTC. This translates into CATSWTGSYNEQFF.

DNA of the CDR3: TGCGCCAGCAGTGAGGGGGGAAGCGGGGAGCTGTTTTTT. As protein: CASSEGGSGELFF. V is TRBV10-1 and J is TRBJ2-2; D possibly uses TRBD1 or TRBD2 (5 bases each). Trimming took off 2 bases at V and 7 bases at J, with 8 bases between the two ends. CDR3 length: 13 amino acids. The germline CDR1 and CDR2 sequences are WNHNN and SYGVQD (reference sequence).

The chain links TRBV14 to TRBJ2-2; D is undetermined. This CDR3 is 14 amino acids long. CDR1 and CDR2 (germline): SGHDN, FVKESK. V was pared by 3 bases and J by 5 bases, with 10 bases between. CDR3 DNA sequence: TGTGCCAGCAGCCAGCGGACCCGGACCGGGGAGCTGTTTTTT. Its protein is CASSQRTRTGELFF.

The chain has TRBV6-2 or TRBV6-3 and TRBJ2-3, with D possibly TRBD1 on 6 matching bases. Germline V CDR1 and CDR2: MNHEY, SVGEGT. V was trimmed by 0 bases and J by 6 bases, leaving 10 bases between them. The CDR3 length is 14 residues. This CDR3 reads CASSYSMGADTQYF. CDR3 nucleotide sequence: TGTGCCAGCAGTTACTCGATGGGGGCTGATACGCAGTATTTT.

The V and J genes are TRBV28 and TRBJ1-5; no reliable D call. CDR1 and CDR2 (germline): MDHEN, SYDVKM. The V gene lost 4 bases and the J gene lost 7 bases, with 8 bases spanning the gap. The CDR3 is made up of 12 amino acids. The DNA of the CDR3 is TGTGCCAGCAGTTCCTCGGGGCAGCCCCAGCATTTT. Protein product: CASSSSGQPQHF.

The V gene is TRBV30, the J gene TRBJ2-3; TRBD2 matches at 10 bases. V gave up 2 bases and J gave up 4 bases; unmatched junction bases: 6. CDR3 size: 15 residues. Germline V gene lookup returns CDR1 GTSNPN and CDR2 SVGIG (reference sequence). The chain's CDR3 is CAWSSASGSADTQYF. For the CDR3, the DNA is TGTGCCTGGAGTTCCGCTAGCGGGAGTGCAGATACGCAGTATTTT.

The chain uses TRBV9 and TRBJ1-4; D unresolved. The CDR3 extends over 16 amino acids. Trimming left V 5 bases short and J 0 bases short, with 14 bases between. Germline CDR1 and CDR2: SGDLS and YYNGEE. For the CDR3, the DNA is TGTGCCAGCAGTCGACAAGGAAGAGCAACTAATGAAAAACTGTTTTTT. This codes for CASSRQGRATNEKLFF.

The CDR3 loop reads CASSSQGSDEQYV. The DNA for the CDR3 is TGTGCCAGCAGCTCACAGGGGAGTGACGAGCAGTACGTC. The chain is built from TRBV28 and TRBJ2-7; 7 bases map to TRBD1. Per the germline V gene, CDR1 is MDHEN and CDR2 is SYDVKM. V dropped 6 bases and J dropped 5; count of bases not matched to a gene: 7. The CDR3 has 13 residues.

This clone was seen only once. V is TRBV10-1 and J is TRBJ2-3; no clear D. Germline CDR1 is WNHNN and CDR2 is SYGVQD (reference sequence). Between the trimmed V and J ends, which lost 0 bases and 0 bases, there was a span of 7 bases. CDR3 length: 15 amino acids. The CDR3: CASSESGRSTDTQYF. The DNA for the CDR3 is TGCGCCAGCAGTGAGTCGGGCAGAAGCACAGATACGCAGTATTTT.

This clone showed up just once. V and J are TRBV6-6 and TRBJ2-5; D call uncertain. Germline lookup yields CDR1 MNHNY and CDR2 SVGAGI (reference sequence). Trimming removed 8 bases at V and 3 bases at J, with 16 bases between. The CDR3 covers 14 residues. CDR3 DNA sequence: TGTGCCAGCGGCCCCTCTCGGGCTGAAGAGACCCAGTACTTC. As protein: CASGPSRAEETQYF.

The rearrangement uses TRBV6-5 and TRBJ1-1, with unresolved D. Germline CDR1 and CDR2: MNHEY and SVGAGI. V was pared by 0 bases and J by 1 base, with 9 bases between. CDR3 size: 15 residues. The CDR3 protein is CASSYSGSTNTEAFF. The CDR3 DNA follows: TGTGCCAGCAGTTACTCGGGGAGCACGAACACTGAAGCTTTCTTT.

The CDR3 DNA reads TGTGCCAGCAGGCGTCCCCAGGGGAACACAGATACGCAGTATTTT. Amino acid sequence: CASRRPQGNTDTQYF. The chain employs TRBV7-2 and TRBJ2-3, with D possibly matching TRBD1 (6 bases). Germline CDR1 is SGHTA and CDR2 is FQGNSA. This CDR3 has 15 amino acids. V was cut by 6 bases and J by 2 bases, with 15 bases left in between. The full variable domain, rest sourced from reference TRBV7-2 and TRBJ2-3, is GAGVSQSPSNKVTEKGKDVELRCDPISGHTALYWYRQSLGQGLEFLIYFQGNSAPDKSGLPSDRFSAERTGGSVSTLTIQRTQQEDSAVYLCASRRPQGNTDTQYFGPGTRLTVL.

The genes are TRBV5-6 and TRBJ1-5; the D is unclear. Germline-derived CDR1 and CDR2 are SGHDT and YYEEEE. Trimming left V 0 bases short and J 6 bases short, with 4 bases between. CDR3 size: 12 residues. CDR3 coding DNA: TGTGCCAGCAGCTTGGCAGGTCAGCCCCAGCATTTT. It is translated as CASSLAGQPQHF.

The rearrangement joins TRBV30 to TRBJ1-6; D not resolved. Deletions cut 5 bases from V and 2 bases from J, with 10 bases between. The germline CDR1 and CDR2 sequences are GTSNPN and SVGIG (reference sequence). The CDR3 length is 14 residues. The CDR3 coding sequence is TGTGCCTGGGGCAGTAGTACCTATAATTCACCCCTCCACTTT. It specifies CAWGSSTYNSPLHF.

The chain joins TRBV24-1 to TRBJ2-2; D unclear. The CDR3 is 13 residues long. Per germline, CDR1 KGHDR and CDR2 SFDVKD. The V end lost 5 bases, the J end lost 4 bases, and 7 bases lay between the germline ends. CDR3 in amino acids: CATSAVATGELFF. In nucleotides, the CDR3 is TGTGCCACCAGTGCCGTTGCCACCGGGGAGCTGTTTTTT.

A note on this clone: Distinct nucleotide sequences in the sample also encode this CDR3. The chain recombines TRBV3-1 (or the pseudogene TRBV3-2) with TRBJ1-5; no clear D gene. The CDR3 covers 13 residues. CDR1 is LGHDT and CDR2 is YNNKEL in the germline V gene (reference sequence). Trimming stripped 1 base from V and 1 base from J, with 2 bases between. CDR3 loop: CASSQGSNQPQHF. In DNA, the CDR3 is TGTGCCAGCAGCCAAGGCAGCAATCAGCCCCAGCATTTT.

This clone showed up just once. The chain uses TRBV6-5 and TRBJ2-7; a weak D match, TRBD2 (6 bases). The CDR3 runs to 14 residues. The V end was cut by 10 bases, the J end by 0 bases, with 16 bases between. Germline V gives CDR1 MNHEY, CDR2 SVGAGI. CDR3 DNA: TGTGCCAACCCCGCGACTAGGGGCTCCTACGAGCAGTACTTC. It yields the protein CANPATRGSYEQYF.

The chain carries TRBV11-2 and TRBJ1-4; D not resolved. Germline lookup yields CDR1 SGHAT and CDR2 FQNNGV. There are 14 residues in the CDR3. The V gene lost 2 bases and the J gene lost 8 bases, with 12 bases spanning the gap. The CDR3 loop is CASSLPGYREKLFF. In nucleotides, the CDR3 is TGTGCCAGCAGCTTACCTGGGTATAGGGAAAAACTGTTTTTT.

The chain has TRBV21-1 and TRBJ2-7; TRBD2 is the table's D call, not checked against the DNA. TRBV21-1 is assigned pseudogene status. The CDR3 runs 12 residues. In DNA, the CDR3 is TGTGCCAGCAGAGGAGGAGTGCACGAGCAGTACTTC. The encoded protein is CASRGGVHEQYF.